This is a list of T cell receptor beta chains from one sample in a study of blood T cell repertoires in COVID-19. Method: immunoSEQ multiplex PCR; TCRdb's copy keeps in-frame clones and lacks some. The sample includes under 200,000 clones, around four fifths of them seen just once. The sequenced sample consisted of peripheral blood. The source of these receptors is an elderly woman with COVID-19, enrolled during active disease. The conserved cysteine and the conserved F or W are not part of the CDR3 here.

CDR3 length,V gene,CDR3 protein
13,TRBV27,ASSFRLAGPDTQY
12,TRBV2,ASVADKVLTEAF
12,TRBV7-3,ASSSGQPSSIQY
11,TRBV5-1,ASYSQGAGEQY
12,TRBV18,ASSPQISYNEQF
12,TRBV19,ASRNQDRFSGYT
15,TRBV11-2,ASSPPAGRGGAYEQY
13,TRBV5-1,ACFRGNANTGELF
10,TRBV7-3,ASSSREGEQF
12,TRBV19,ASTPTEGRYGYT
12,TRBV5-4,ASSFSQGGTEAF
13,TRBV5-1,ASSFLGGVDNEQF
12,TRBV18,ASSAGGARSGYT
12,TRBV5-1,ASGQGPGSYEQY
10,TRBV2,ASREPPLEAF
12,TRBV28,ASSLLQVQSPLH
10,TRBV6-5,ASRTGEGSYT
11,TRBV5-4,ASSLASGTEAF